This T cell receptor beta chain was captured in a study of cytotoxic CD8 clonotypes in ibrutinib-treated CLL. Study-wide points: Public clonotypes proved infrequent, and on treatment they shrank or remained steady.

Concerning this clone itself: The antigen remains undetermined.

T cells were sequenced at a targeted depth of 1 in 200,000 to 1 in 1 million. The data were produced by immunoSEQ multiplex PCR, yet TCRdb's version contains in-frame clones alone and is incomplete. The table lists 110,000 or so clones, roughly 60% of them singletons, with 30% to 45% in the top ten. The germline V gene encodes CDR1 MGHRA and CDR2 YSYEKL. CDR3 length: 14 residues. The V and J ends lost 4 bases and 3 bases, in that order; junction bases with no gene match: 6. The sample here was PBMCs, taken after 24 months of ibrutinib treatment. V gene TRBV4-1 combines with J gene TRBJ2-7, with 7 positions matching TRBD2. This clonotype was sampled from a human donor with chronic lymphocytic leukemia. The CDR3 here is CASSPPGLNYEQYF. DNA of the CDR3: TGCGCCAGCAGCCCTCCGGGACTAAACTACGAGCAGTACTTC.